The 16 T cell receptor beta chains below were found in one sample sequenced in a study of cytomegalovirus exposure and HLA in healthy donors. Measured with immunoSEQ multiplex PCR; TCRdb has only the in-frame clones, and not every one. The table records about 260,000 clones, 90% of them present only once. The sample consisted of PBMCs. These TCRs come from a woman aged 25 to 39 in good health and CMV-seronegative.

The chain employs TRBV5-4 and TRBJ2-7, with D maybe TRBD2 (6 bases). The CDR3 has 14 amino acids. CDR1 SGHNT and CDR2 YYREEE come from the germline V gene (reference sequence). V was pared by 1 base and J by 5 bases, with 13 bases between. The CDR3 sequence: CASSLPSDKNEQYF. Written as DNA, the CDR3 is TGTGCCAGCAGCTTGCCTAGCGACAAGAACGAGCAGTACTTC.

This chain links TRBV6-1 with TRBJ2-6; no clear D gene. Germline V CDR1 and CDR2: MNHNS, SASEGT. This CDR3 is built from 13 residues. Trimming stripped 6 bases from V and 3 bases from J, with 6 bases between. CDR3 sequence: CASRPHGANVLTF. For the CDR3, the DNA is TGTGCCAGCAGACCACATGGGGCCAACGTCCTGACTTTC.

The chain uses TRBV2 and TRBJ2-3; D is unresolved. V was cut by 1 base and J by 2 bases, with 7 bases left in between. Germline V gives CDR1 SNHLY, CDR2 FYNNEI. This CDR3 comprises 14 residues. DNA for the CDR3: TGTGCCAGCAGTGAAGGCAAACACACAGATACGCAGTATTTT. Translating gives CASSEGKHTDTQYF.

The chain employs TRBV10-3 and TRBJ1-1; 12 positions match TRBD1. This CDR3 spans 12 amino acids. Trimming took 9 bases from V and 10 from J; bases not matched to a gene: 6. CDR1 ENHRY and CDR2 SYGVKD come from the germline V gene. CDR3 coding DNA: TGTGCCATTGCGGGACAGGGGGCGGGAGCTTTCTTT. Its translation: CAIAGQGAGAFF.

The gene calls are TRBV5-4 and TRBJ2-3; D unclear. Trimming removed 2 bases at V and 3 bases at J, with 10 bases between. Germline loops: CDR1 SGHNT, CDR2 YYREEE (reference sequence). The CDR3 length is 14 residues. In nucleotides, the CDR3 is TGTGCCAGCAGCTTTCACCCGAGTACAGATACGCAGTATTTT. As protein: CASSFHPSTDTQYF.

Turning to this clone: Other DNA sequences in this specimen translate into the identical CDR3. The chain links TRBV9 to TRBJ2-7; TRBD2 matches at 8 bases. Germline CDR1 reads SGDLS; CDR2 reads YYNGEE. This CDR3 region has 14 residues. The J segment lost 3 bases and the V segment lost 3 bases, leaving 5 bases of the junction unmatched. CDR3 nucleotides: TGTGCCAGCAGCGCGGGGACTAGTGGCTACGAGCAGTACTTC. As protein: CASSAGTSGYEQYF.

V usage is TRBV7-3 and J usage is TRBJ2-3, with D tentatively TRBD1 or TRBD2 (5 bases each). Germline V gene lookup returns CDR1 SGHTA and CDR2 FQGTGA. Deletions cut 2 bases from V and 1 base from J, with 10 bases between. The length of the CDR3 is 15 residues. CDR3 residues: CASSLGGGGTDTQYF. The CDR3 DNA reads TGTGCCAGCAGCTTAGGTGGGGGAGGCACAGATACGCAGTATTTT.

V usage is TRBV7-2 and J usage is TRBJ2-1; 11 bases map to TRBD2. The V gene end was trimmed by 8 bases and the J gene end by 6 bases; junction bases not matched to a gene: 12. Germline V gene data show CDR1 as SGHTA and CDR2 as FQGNSA. There are 16 residues in the CDR3. The CDR3 loop reads CASSARGLAGGNEQFF. The CDR3 coding sequence is TGTGCCAGCTCCGCCCGAGGGCTAGCGGGAGGCAATGAGCAGTTCTTC.

The chain has TRBV30 and TRBJ1-5; possible D gene TRBD1, 6 bases. Germline V gene lookup returns CDR1 GTSNPN and CDR2 SVGIG (reference sequence). This CDR3 spans 15 amino acids. The V and J ends lost 2 bases and 2 bases respectively, with 13 bases between them. CDR3 protein: CAWSFPSGGNQPQHF. The CDR3 DNA reads as TGTGCCTGGAGTTTTCCTTCAGGGGGCAATCAGCCCCAGCATTTT.

The chain couples TRBV18 to TRBJ2-4, with a weak D call TRBD1 (5 bases). The germline gives CDR1 KGHSH, CDR2 LQKENI. CDR3 length: 16 amino acids. Trimming removed 5 bases at V and 5 bases at J, with 19 bases between. CDR3 sequence (DNA): TGTGCCAGCTCATCCTACGGACAAGTCCTCCAAAACATTCAGTACTTC. This sequence encodes CASSSYGQVLQNIQYF.

V is TRBV27 and J is TRBJ1-2; D possibly corresponds to TRBD1 (6 bases). Trimming removed 0 bases at V and 5 bases at J, with 13 bases between. The CDR3 has 15 residues. Germline lookup yields CDR1 MNHEY and CDR2 SMNVEV (reference sequence). The CDR3 spells CASSLSGALGYGYTF. CDR3 nucleotides: TGTGCCAGCAGTTTATCGGGGGCGCTTGGATATGGCTACACCTTC.

V usage is TRBV28 and J usage is TRBJ2-3, with D uncertain. Germline-derived CDR1 and CDR2 are MDHEN and SYDVKM. Trimming removed 6 bases from V and 4 bases from J, with 8 bases in between. This CDR3 is built from 12 residues. CDR3 nucleotide sequence: TGTGCCAGCAGCAGAGAGGCAGATACGCAGTATTTT. It specifies CASSREADTQYF.

The rearrangement uses TRBV9 and TRBJ2-2, with 11 positions matching TRBD2. V dropped 3 bases and J dropped 6; count of bases not matched to a gene: 7. The CDR3 spans 16 residues. Germline CDR1 reads SGDLS; CDR2 reads YYNGEE. The CDR3 DNA reads as TGTGCCAGCAGCGCCCAGAGTAGCGGGAGGGCCGGGGAGCTGTTTTTT. Amino acids: CASSAQSSGRAGELFF.

The V and J genes are TRBV10-3 and TRBJ1-4; the D is unclear. This CDR3 has 14 amino acids. Germline V gene lookup returns CDR1 ENHRY and CDR2 SYGVKD. Trimming removed 2 bases at V and 8 bases at J, with 12 bases between. The CDR3 DNA sequence: TGTGCCATCAGTGAGCACACGGGAAGGGAAAAACTGTTTTTT. Translating it yields CAISEHTGREKLFF.

V usage is TRBV7-2 and J usage is TRBJ2-7, with a possible D match to TRBD2 (5 bases). V was cut by 3 bases and J by 2 bases, with 11 bases left in between. The CDR3 has 14 residues. The germline V gene encodes CDR1 SGHTA and CDR2 FQGNSA. The CDR3 region has the DNA TGTGCCAGCAGCTTCCGGGGTCGGACCTACGAGCAGTACTTC. This translates into CASSFRGRTYEQYF.

This clone has just one count. The chain has TRBV4-2 and TRBJ2-7; 8 bases are a match to TRBD2. Germline-derived CDR1 and CDR2 are LGHNA and YNFKEQ. This CDR3 comprises 15 residues. J lost 0 bases, V lost 5 bases, and 6 bases had no gene match. CDR3 protein: CASSSRLAISYEQYF. As DNA, the CDR3 is TGTGCCAGCAGCTCCCGACTAGCGATCTCCTACGAGCAGTACTTC.